Reported below is one T cell receptor (beta chain). The data originate from a study of T cell changes during pregnancy in multiple sclerosis. Losses at the gene ends were 4 bases for V and 3 bases for J; bases not matched to a gene: 7. The CDR3 extends over 15 amino acids. Germline V gives CDR1 SGDLS, CDR2 YYNGEE. Assay: immunoSEQ multiplex PCR; the TCRdb copy retains only in-frame clones and omits some. The profile shows 40,000 or so clones, nearly 95% of them singletons. The V and J genes are TRBV9 and TRBJ2-3; the match to TRBD2 covers 8 bases. The sample here was CD4+ T cells from peripheral blood mononuclear cells, taken after pregnancy. This TCR derives from a female donor in good health, enrolled as a control in a pregnancy study. CDR3 bases: TGTGCCAGCAGCCCAGCGGGGGCCGGTACAGATACGCAGTATTTT. Its translation is CASSPAGAGTDTQYF. Using reference TRBV9 and TRBJ2-3 for the parts outside the CDR3, the full variable domain is DSGVTQTPKHLITATGQRVTLRCSPRSGDLSVYWYQQSLDQGLQFLIQYYNGEERAKGNILERFSAQQFPDLHSELNLSSLELGDSALYFCASSPAGAGTDTQYFGPGTRLTVL.